This TCR beta chain appears in the sequencing data of a study of blood T cells in healthy people across ages. The CDR3 totals 14 residues. V shed 10 bases and J shed 13 bases, with 27 bases lying between them. Germline lookup yields CDR1 ENHRY and CDR2 SYGVKD. Primers used in a second PCR of about 6 to 11 cycles were a sample-barcoded 5' primer and a J-beta primer mix. The template-switch adaptor was a 5' adaptor with 12 random nucleotides. It tagged each cDNA molecule. Each CDR3 protein is one row after TCRdb ran MiXCR on the 5' RACE reads. The sample has 850,000 to 950,000 distinct CDR3 sequences; around 28% are singletons.

The receptor was derived from a woman older than 75 in good health. The sample taken for sequencing was blood. The rearrangement links TRBV10-3 to TRBJ2-3, with D perhaps matching TRBD1 or TRBD2 (6 bases each). The CDR3 region has the DNA TGTGCCACAGGGGCGGGACGGGGCTTTATTAGCGAGTATTTT. It is translated as CATGAGRGFISEYF.